The rows below give T cell receptor beta chains drawn from one sample of a study of T cell responses to AZD1222 COVID-19 vaccine. The data were produced by immunoSEQ multiplex PCR, yet TCRdb's version contains in-frame clones alone and is incomplete. The table lists 95,000 to 150,000 clones, about 93% of them singletons. The sequencing used peripheral blood, collected 28 days after the second AZD1222 dose. These receptors all come from an adult who received the AZD1222 COVID-19 vaccine. Both conserved end residues are part of each CDR3. D genes are given only for firm matches. The size of a clone is reported for some rows only, either as once, few or many, or as a class for expanded clones.

cdr3_length j_call clone_size d_call v_call cdr3_aa cdr3_nt
15 TRBJ1-5 once NA TRBV19 CASSMEGNSNQPQHF TGTGCCAGTAGTATGGAGGGGAATAGCAATCAGCCCCAGCATTTT
13 TRBJ2-7 once NA TRBV18 CASSPPPGAEQYF TGTGCCAGCTCACCACCTCCGGGAGCCGAGCAGTACTTC
15 TRBJ2-1 NA TRBD2 TRBV2 CASRVSGGSYNEQFF TGTGCCAGCAGGGTCTCGGGGGGCTCCTACAATGAGCAGTTCTTC
15 TRBJ1-1 NA NA TRBV28 CASRLPGQVNTEAFF TGTGCCAGCAGGCTTCCGGGACAAGTGAACACTGAAGCTTTCTTT
16 TRBJ2-2 NA NA TRBV15 CATSEELGYYTGELFF TGTGCCACCAGCGAAGAGTTAGGTTATTACACCGGGGAGCTGTTTTTT
14 TRBJ2-7 NA TRBD2 TRBV7-2 CASSSGLGFYEQYF TGTGCCAGCAGCTCGGGACTAGGGTTCTACGAGCAGTACTTC
15 TRBJ2-5 NA TRBD1 TRBV6-6 CASSRPGQGQETQYF TGTGCCAGCAGCCGACCCGGACAGGGGCAAGAGACCCAGTACTTC
13 TRBJ1-2 NA TRBD1 TRBV30 CAWTTGFFYGYTF TGTGCCTGGACGACAGGGTTCTTCTATGGCTACACCTTC
15 TRBJ2-1 NA NA TRBV6-5 CASTPSRSSYNEQFF TGTGCCAGCACCCCAAGTAGGAGCTCCTACAATGAGCAGTTCTTC
14 TRBJ1-6 NA NA TRBV7-2 CASRLNGMRSPLHF TGTGCCAGCAGGTTAAATGGGATGCGATCACCCCTCCACTTT
14 TRBJ2-1 NA NA TRBV30 CAWSPRGVYNEQFF TGTGCCTGGAGCCCCAGGGGGGTCTACAATGAGCAGTTCTTC
16 TRBJ2-7 NA TRBD1 TRBV27 CASSFPGQGWVYEQYF TGTGCCAGCAGTTTCCCCGGACAGGGATGGGTTTACGAGCAGTACTTC
14 TRBJ1-2 few TRBD1 TRBV7-9 CASSPRTGGYGYTF TGTGCCAGCAGCCCGAGGACAGGCGGCTATGGCTACACCTTC
11 TRBJ1-2 NA NA TRBV29-1 CSVLDGGGYTF TGCAGCGTATTGGACGGCGGTGGCTACACCTTC
13 TRBJ1-2 NA TRBD1 TRBV5-1 CASSLLTGDGYTF TGCGCCAGCAGCTTGCTAACAGGGGATGGCTACACCTTC
15 TRBJ1-2 NA NA TRBV2 CASSESGVGYYGYTF TGTGCCAGCAGTGAATCGGGTGTAGGGTACTATGGCTACACCTTC
15 TRBJ1-5 NA NA TRBV19 CASSISGTGNQPQHF TGTGCCAGTAGTATATCAGGGACGGGCAATCAGCCCCAGCATTTT
13 TRBJ1-1 NA NA TRBV6-6 CAVSLLMGREAFF TGTGCCGTCTCCTTATTAATGGGGCGCGAAGCTTTCTTT
17 TRBJ2-3 NA NA TRBV19 CASSIVLGGPRTDTQYF TGTGCCAGTAGTATAGTGTTAGGGGGGCCCCGCACAGATACGCAGTATTTT
15 TRBJ2-1 NA TRBD1 TRBV13 CASSSGTGIHNEQFF TGTGCCAGCAGCTCCGGGACAGGGATACACAATGAGCAGTTCTTC
12 TRBJ1-1 NA TRBD1 TRBV7-2 CASSRDRHEAFF TGTGCCAGCAGCCGGGACAGACATGAAGCTTTCTTT
15 TRBJ2-7 NA NA TRBV10-2 CASSDPPGPIFEQYF TGCGCCAGCAGTGACCCTCCGGGACCGATATTCGAGCAGTACTTC
15 TRBJ1-6 NA NA TRBV19 CASSDRQINNSPLHF TGTGCCAGTAGTGACCGACAGATTAATAATTCACCCCTCCACTTT
14 TRBJ1-3 few NA TRBV11-2 CASSSSRGGNTIYF TGTGCCAGCAGCTCCTCTCGAGGGGGAAACACCATATATTTT
15 TRBJ2-7 NA TRBD2 TRBV7-6 CASSLALAGLSEQYF TGTGCCAGCAGCTTAGCCCTAGCGGGGTTGTCCGAGCAGTACTTC
15 TRBJ1-6 NA NA TRBV7-2 CASTSSRQENSPLHF TGTGCCAGCACCAGTAGTAGGCAGGAGAATTCACCCCTCCACTTT
12 TRBJ1-1 once TRBD1 TRBV29-1 CSSGTGVGEAFF TGCAGCTCCGGGACAGGGGTCGGTGAAGCTTTCTTT
15 TRBJ1-2 NA NA TRBV4-3 CASSQGIAANYGYTF TGCGCCAGCAGCCAAGGAATTGCGGCTAACTATGGCTACACCTTC
15 TRBJ2-3 NA TRBD2 TRBV4-1 CASSTQRGSTDTQYF TGCGCCAGCAGCACTCAGCGGGGGAGCACAGATACGCAGTATTTT
18 TRBJ1-1 NA NA TRBV7-6 CASSLLSGGEVVNTEAFF TGTGCCAGCAGCTTATTATCGGGGGGGGAGGTGGTGAACACTGAAGCTTTCTTT
13 TRBJ2-5 NA NA TRBV10-3 CAISQLDKETQYF TGTGCCATCAGTCAACTAGATAAAGAGACCCAGTACTTC
14 TRBJ1-1 NA NA TRBV3-1/TRBV3-2 CASSRGGANTEAFF TGTGCCAGTTCAAGGGGGGGGGCCAACACTGAAGCTTTCTTT
13 TRBJ2-1 NA NA TRBV11-2 CASSQRGYNEQFF TGTGCCAGCAGCCAAAGGGGGTACAATGAGCAGTTCTTC
14 TRBJ1-1 once TRBD1 TRBV6-2/TRBV6-3 CASSSGQGYTEAFF TGTGCCAGCAGCTCGGGACAGGGCTACACTGAAGCTTTCTTT
16 TRBJ1-2 NA NA TRBV5-1 CASSSGLAGSNYGYTF TGCGCCAGCAGCTCCGGATTGGCGGGATCTAACTATGGCTACACCTTC
13 TRBJ2-6 NA NA TRBV28 CASRPGWANVLTF TGTGCCAGCAGGCCAGGATGGGCCAACGTCCTGACTTTC
16 TRBJ2-2 NA TRBD1 TRBV2 CASSRETGNSAGELFF TGTGCCAGCAGTAGAGAGACAGGGAACTCGGCCGGGGAGCTGTTTTTT
14 TRBJ2-2 once NA TRBV9 CASSVGSYTGELFF TGTGCCAGCAGCGTTGGAAGTTACACCGGGGAGCTGTTTTTT
13 TRBJ2-7 NA NA TRBV30 CAWSVLWDGEQYF TGTGCCTGGAGTGTACTGTGGGACGGCGAGCAGTACTTC
14 TRBJ1-1 NA NA TRBV7-2 CASSLVQGRAEAFF TGTGCCAGCAGCTTAGTGCAGGGGAGGGCTGAAGCTTTCTTT
13 TRBJ1-1 NA NA TRBV11-1 CASRRGLDTEAFF TGTGCCAGCAGAAGGGGGTTGGACACTGAAGCTTTCTTT
13 TRBJ2-1 NA NA TRBV19 CATRGQPNNEQFF TGTGCCACCCGAGGACAGCCAAACAATGAGCAGTTCTTC
14 TRBJ1-1 NA TRBD1 TRBV6-6 CASRNTGVNTEAFF TGTGCCAGCAGAAATACAGGGGTGAACACTGAAGCTTTCTTT
16 TRBJ1-2 NA NA TRBV7-8 CASSSIGDLVNYGYTF TGTGCCAGCAGCTCGATTGGTGATCTTGTTAACTATGGCTACACCTTC
16 TRBJ2-7 NA TRBD2 TRBV4-2 CASSQDGVAGAYEQYF TGTGCCAGCAGCCAAGATGGAGTAGCGGGAGCTTACGAGCAGTACTTC